This TCR beta chain was recovered during a study of T cell repertoires in cytomegalovirus infection. This clonotype was counted between two and nine times. Its target is unknown. Regarding the study as a whole: Ex vivo, HLA-C-restricted CMV-specific TCR beta clonotypes prevailed over the rest of the response. Of the TCR beta families, the public ones yielded a cumulative frequency that identified carriers of CMV plus the relevant HLA.

TCRdb itself ran the reads through MiXCR, one entry per CDR3 protein. Counted here are some 390,000 distinct CDR3 sequences, about a sixth occurring once; the ten biggest clones make up less than 9.5%. Germline V CDR1 and CDR2: DFQATT, SNEGSKA (reference sequence). Trimming took off 3 bases at V and 4 bases at J, with 12 bases between the two ends. This CDR3 is built from 13 residues. The receptor was derived from a human donor in good health (CMV status not recorded). Some clones in this sample may be carry-over from other donors' samples. What was sequenced was PBMCs. The chain carries TRBV20-1 and TRBJ2-5, with D unclear. The CDR3 nucleotides read TGCAGTGCTAGTTTCGTGAAGCGAGAGACCCAGTACTTC. Amino acid sequence: CSASFVKRETQYF.